These T cell receptor beta chains were read from a single sample in a study of T cells in Graves' hyperthyroidism and ophthalmopathy. TCRdb called the multiplex PCR reads again in MiXCR, with one record for every CDR3 protein. The sample includes around 440,000 distinct CDR3 sequences, around 16% of them seen just once. Sequencing used blood. These TCRs come from a woman younger than 30 with Graves' hyperthyroidism. The CDR3 runs from the conserved cysteine through the conserved F or W. Each record gives: CDR3 protein, J gene, D gene, CDR3 length, V gene. D genes are given only for firm matches.

CDR3: CASRIDSTNEKLFF
J: TRBJ1-4
D: NA
length: 14
V: TRBV5-1

CDR3: CASSFMPGLTEETQYF
J: TRBJ2-5
D: TRBD2
length: 16
V: TRBV5-1

CDR3: CASSLSSGGTYNEQFF
J: TRBJ2-1
D: TRBD2
length: 16
V: TRBV5-1

CDR3: CAGGYPGSEAFF
J: TRBJ1-1
D: NA
length: 12
V: TRBV30

CDR3: CASSYAGVRDSEIYSNQPQHF
J: TRBJ1-5
D: TRBD1
length: 21
V: TRBV6-1

CDR3: CSAPPQGGTEAFF
J: TRBJ1-1
D: NA
length: 13
V: TRBV20-1

CDR3: CSVEAAGGEAFF
J: TRBJ1-1
D: TRBD1
length: 12
V: TRBV29-1

CDR3: CASSQALNYEQYF
J: TRBJ2-7
D: NA
length: 13
V: TRBV4-1

CDR3: CASSSLAGGSYEQYF
J: TRBJ2-7
D: TRBD2
length: 15
V: TRBV11-2

CDR3: CSAPGLLKGSSYNEQFF
J: TRBJ2-1
D: NA
length: 17
V: TRBV20-1

CDR3: CASSPPRGIDEQYF
J: TRBJ2-7
D: NA
length: 14
V: TRBV11-1

CDR3: CASRPGTALHSPLHF
J: TRBJ1-6
D: TRBD1
length: 15
V: TRBV28

CDR3: CASSLYAREAFF
J: TRBJ1-1
D: NA
length: 12
V: TRBV28

CDR3: CASSTELAGFDEQFF
J: TRBJ2-1
D: TRBD2
length: 15
V: TRBV5-1

CDR3: CASSFSPGLAERSPQETQYF
J: TRBJ2-5
D: TRBD2
length: 20
V: TRBV7-9

CDR3: CASSTSGRASNEQFF
J: TRBJ2-1
D: TRBD2
length: 15
V: TRBV28

CDR3: CASRKDRVSNQPQHF
J: TRBJ1-5
D: NA
length: 15
V: TRBV2

CDR3: CASSKLDDYGYTF
J: TRBJ1-2
D: NA
length: 13
V: TRBV5-1

CDR3: CASSPGRGSTYEQYF
J: TRBJ2-7
D: NA
length: 15
V: TRBV18

CDR3: CASSYSTSGSMHEQFF
J: TRBJ2-1
D: TRBD2
length: 16
V: TRBV6-5

CDR3: CSARGRELSGWGPQFF
J: TRBJ2-1
D: NA
length: 16
V: TRBV20-1

CDR3: CSASRTGPAYEQYF
J: TRBJ2-7
D: NA
length: 14
V: TRBV20-1

CDR3: CAISPGQVADTQYF
J: TRBJ2-3
D: TRBD1
length: 14
V: TRBV10-3

CDR3: CASSYDGLDNEQFF
J: TRBJ2-1
D: NA
length: 14
V: TRBV6-2/TRBV6-3

CDR3: CASSTGLAGAGELFF
J: TRBJ2-2
D: TRBD2
length: 15
V: TRBV19

CDR3: CASSLLRQVTGPSYEQYF
J: TRBJ2-7
D: NA
length: 18
V: TRBV7-3

CDR3: CASTLASITSEQFF
J: TRBJ2-1
D: NA
length: 14
V: TRBV12-3/TRBV12-4

CDR3: CSAGQVQVETQYF
J: TRBJ2-5
D: TRBD1
length: 13
V: TRBV20-1

CDR3: CASSPAEGWYEQYF
J: TRBJ2-7
D: NA
length: 14
V: TRBV5-6

CDR3: CASHPGHAYNEQFF
J: TRBJ2-1
D: NA
length: 14
V: TRBV7-9

CDR3: CASSRNTDTQYF
J: TRBJ2-3
D: NA
length: 12
V: TRBV27

CDR3: CAISEPVTDTQYF
J: TRBJ2-3
D: NA
length: 13
V: TRBV10-3

CDR3: CASRASGNYEQYF
J: TRBJ2-7
D: TRBD2
length: 13
V: TRBV12-3/TRBV12-4

CDR3: CSVVIEGSYNEQFF
J: TRBJ2-1
D: NA
length: 14
V: TRBV29-1

CDR3: CATSSTAGSPPHF
J: TRBJ1-6
D: NA
length: 13
V: TRBV15

CDR3: CAWSVRERGSSYNSPLHF
J: TRBJ1-6
D: NA
length: 18
V: TRBV30

CDR3: CASSSGELFF
J: TRBJ2-2
D: NA
length: 10
V: TRBV10-2

CDR3: CASRPRVEAFF
J: TRBJ1-1
D: NA
length: 11
V: TRBV7-9

CDR3: CASSPHPGAQTFGNEQFF
J: TRBJ2-1
D: NA
length: 18
V: TRBV28

CDR3: CASSPGLAGSSYNEQFF
J: TRBJ2-1
D: TRBD2
length: 17
V: TRBV9

CDR3: CSAPGEGRTEAFF
J: TRBJ1-1
D: NA
length: 13
V: TRBV20-1

CDR3: CASSLDGRGTGELFF
J: TRBJ2-2
D: NA
length: 15
V: TRBV7-9